These 18 T cell receptor beta chains share one sample of origin, sequenced in a study of blood T cell repertoires in COVID-19. Clones were sequenced by immunoSEQ multiplex PCR, and TCRdb holds only the in-frame ones, with some missing. The repertoire holds 300,000 to 450,000 clones, with approximately 89% as singletons. Sample: peripheral blood. Receptors originate from a woman in her sixties with COVID-19, enrolled during active disease.

In this sample, this clone turned up once. J is TRBJ2-5 and V is TRBV4-2; 9 bases match TRBD2. The CDR3 runs to 20 residues. Germline V lookup: CDR1 LGHNA, CDR2 YNFKEQ. Trimming took 0 bases from V and 3 from J; bases not matched to a gene: 17. The CDR3 is CASSQEFDSGGSPRKETQYF. The CDR3 DNA follows: TGTGCCAGCAGCCAAGAATTTGATAGCGGGGGCTCCCCCCGCAAAGAGACCCAGTACTTC.

This rearrangement joins TRBV25-1 to TRBJ1-1; 7 nucleotides align to TRBD1. This CDR3 is 11 amino acids long. Germline V gives CDR1 MGHDK, CDR2 SYGVNS. Trimming at V came to 6 bases and at J to 5 bases, leaving 0 bases not matched to a gene. The CDR3: CASRQGTEAFF. In DNA form, the CDR3 reads TGTGCCAGCAGACAGGGGACTGAAGCTTTCTTT. Filled out from reference TRBV25-1 and TRBJ1-1, the complete variable domain reads EADIYQTPRYLVIGTGKKITLECSQTMGHDKMYWYQQDPGMELHLIHYSYGVNSTEKGDLSSESTVSRIRTEHFPLTLESARPSHTSQYLCASRQGTEAFFGQGTRLTVV.

The chain links TRBV3-1 (or the pseudogene TRBV3-2) to TRBJ1-1, with D hard to call. CDR1 LGHDT and CDR2 YNNKEL come from the germline V gene (reference sequence). This CDR3 is built from 15 residues. Between the trimmed V and J ends, which lost 5 bases and 2 bases, there was a span of 15 bases. CDR3 loop: CASSFPGNGNTEAFF. The CDR3 bases are TGTGCCAGCAGCTTCCCGGGAAACGGTAACACTGAAGCTTTCTTT.

The CDR3 sequence is CASSVVVGSEAFF. The DNA for the CDR3 is TGTGCCAGCAGCGTAGTTGTGGGCTCTGAAGCTTTCTTT. The chain uses TRBV9 and TRBJ1-1; D unclear. Germline values: CDR1 SGDLS, CDR2 YYNGEE. This CDR3 is built from 13 residues. V was cut by 0 bases and J by 6 bases, with 9 bases left in between.

CDR3: CASSPLGGSGANVLTF. The CDR3 coding sequence is TGTGCCAGCAGCCCCCTGGGGGGTTCAGGTGCCAACGTCCTGACTTTC. This chain joins TRBV7-3 and TRBJ2-6; maybe TRBD2 (6 bases). This CDR3 region has 16 residues. Germline CDR1 reads SGHTA; CDR2 reads FQGTGA. V was pared by 5 bases and J by 7 bases, with 18 bases between.

This chain uses TRBV6-6 with TRBJ1-6; the match to TRBD1 covers 8 bases. The trim removed 5 bases at V and 2 bases at J, leaving 8 bases unmatched. This CDR3 has 17 residues. Germline V CDR1 and CDR2: MNHNY, SVGAGI (reference sequence). CDR3 nucleotides: TGTGCCAGCAGTCCCGGACAGGGTAGGACCTATAATTCACCCCTCCACTTT. Protein: CASSPGQGRTYNSPLHF.

This rearrangement joins TRBV6-6 to TRBJ1-3; 7 bases agree with TRBD1. CDR1 and CDR2 (germline): MNHNY, SVGAGI (reference sequence). V gave up 4 bases and J gave up 0 bases; unmatched junction bases: 6. The CDR3 totals 16 residues. The CDR3 sequence is CASSSGQLNSGNTIYF. In nucleotides, the CDR3 is TGTGCCAGCAGTTCGGGACAGCTTAACTCTGGAAACACCATATATTTT.

This clone was recorded only once. The genes are TRBV12-3 or TRBV12-4 and TRBJ2-2; no firm D call. There are 13 residues in the CDR3. V was cut by 2 bases and J by 1 base, with 2 bases left in between. The CDR3 here is CASSLRNTGELFF. As DNA, the CDR3 is TGTGCCAGCAGTTTACGGAACACCGGGGAGCTGTTTTTT.

The CDR3 spells CASSHQGNNYGYTF. DNA for the CDR3: TGTGCCAGCAGCCACCAGGGAAACAACTATGGCTACACCTTC. V usage is TRBV14 and J usage is TRBJ1-2; D may be TRBD1 (5 bases). CDR1 and CDR2 from the germline V gene are SGHDN and FVKESK. V gave up 3 bases and J gave up 2 bases, with 10 bases separating them. There are 14 residues in the CDR3.

V and J are TRBV29-1 and TRBJ1-4, with unresolved D. V lost 2 bases and J lost 5, with 15 bases in between. CDR1 and CDR2 from the germline V gene are SQVTM and ANQGSEA. There are 15 residues in the CDR3. The CDR3 here is CSVERGGGGNEKLFF. In DNA, the CDR3 is TGCAGCGTTGAAAGAGGAGGAGGTGGCAATGAAAAACTGTTTTTT.

This rearrangement joins TRBV5-1 to TRBJ1-2; D unclear. The CDR3 consists of 14 residues. Trimming left V 0 bases short and J 4 bases short, with 10 bases between. Germline CDR1 is SGHRS and CDR2 is YFSETQ. The CDR3 bases are TGCGCCAGCAGCTTGGTGGAGGGAGGCTATGGCTACACCTTC. Translating it yields CASSLVEGGYGYTF.

This chain links TRBV5-1 with TRBJ1-2, with D possibly being TRBD1 (6 bases). V lost 4 bases to trimming and J lost 4 bases, with 14 bases between them. This CDR3 has 14 amino acids. Germline V gene lookup returns CDR1 SGHRS and CDR2 YFSETQ. The CDR3 region is CASSPDGQPYGYTF. CDR3 in DNA: TGCGCCAGCAGCCCTGACGGACAGCCCTATGGCTACACCTTC. Supplemented by reference TRBV5-1 and TRBJ1-2, the full variable domain reads KAGVTQTPRYLIKTRGQQVTLSCSPISGHRSVSWYQQTPGQGLQFLFEYFSETQRNKGNFPGRFSGRQFSNSRSEMNVSTLELGDSALYLCASSPDGQPYGYTFGSGTRLTVV.

The chain recombines TRBV7-3 with TRBJ2-6; D is possibly TRBD1 (5 bases). Germline V gene lookup returns CDR1 SGHTA and CDR2 FQGTGA. The CDR3 loop spans 14 amino acids. V lost 5 bases, J lost 3 bases, and 8 bases lay in between. Here the CDR3 DNA reads TGTGCCAGCAGCGCAGGGTATGGGGCCAACGTCCTGACTTTC. Translation gives CASSAGYGANVLTF.

This chain links TRBV11-3 with TRBJ2-5, with D possibly matching TRBD2 (6 bases). The CDR3 spans 16 residues. From germline, CDR1 is SGHNT and CDR2 YENEEA. V lost 1 base to trimming and J lost 2 bases, with 14 bases between them. CDR3 bases: TGTGCCAGCAGCTTAGGACGATTTGGGGGGCAAGAGACCCAGTACTTC. This gives the protein CASSLGRFGGQETQYF.

The chain joins TRBV30 to TRBJ1-5; D is perhaps TRBD1 (5 bases). CDR1 and CDR2 from the germline V gene are GTSNPN and SVGIG (reference sequence). The CDR3 covers 15 residues. V lost 3 bases, J lost 3 bases, and 15 bases lay in between. The CDR3 is CAWSDKGLNNQPQHF. Here the CDR3 DNA reads TGTGCCTGGAGCGACAAGGGGTTGAACAATCAGCCCCAGCATTTT.

This clone has just a few counts. The chain combines TRBV27 with TRBJ1-6; 7 bases align to TRBD1. With V trimmed by 3 bases and J by 9 bases, 2 bases remained unmatched. This CDR3 has 13 amino acids. Looked up from germline, CDR1 is MNHEY and CDR2 is SMNVEV (reference sequence). The CDR3 DNA sequence: TGTGCCAGCAGTTTCCAGGGGGGTTCACCCCTCCACTTT. It codes for CASSFQGGSPLHF.

The chain couples TRBV18 to TRBJ1-2, with no clear D. The CDR3 extends over 15 amino acids. V lost 3 bases and J lost 0, with 11 bases in between. Per the germline V gene, CDR1 is KGHSH and CDR2 is LQKENI. This chain's CDR3 is CASSPRETANYGYTF. The CDR3, as DNA: TGTGCCAGCTCACCGCGGGAGACGGCTAACTATGGCTACACCTTC.

This clone came up a few times. The genes are TRBV7-9 and TRBJ2-7; TRBD2 might be the D (6 bases). CDR1 is SEHNR, CDR2 FQNEAQ, per germline (reference sequence). Trimming took off 1 base at V and 6 bases at J, with 16 bases between the two ends. This CDR3 comprises 15 residues. The CDR3 coding sequence is TGTGCCAGCAGCTTAGTTATCGGGGGAGGCATCGAGCAGTACTTC. Amino acids: CASSLVIGGGIEQYF.